This passage covers 22 T cell receptor beta chains from one sample sequenced in a study of T cells in women clearing cervical HPV infection. Repertoires were generated with immunoSEQ multiplex PCR, while TCRdb's copy carries only in-frame clones and drops some. Its table lists tens of thousands of clones. The sample taken for sequencing was blood buffy coat. The receptors derive from a woman aged 18-69 years with a cervical HPV16 infection that either progressed to CIN3+ or cleared (not recorded which).

Of note for this clone: Read sequence stops 3 residues before the CDR3 end, and the germline J gene provides the missing end. The gene calls are TRBV14 and TRBJ2-7, with D uncertain. This CDR3 spans 13 amino acids. V was clipped by 4 bases and J by 0 bases, with 7 bases between them. Germline V CDR1 and CDR2: SGHDN, FVKESK. This CDR3 reads CASSPYISYEQYF. The sequenced part of the CDR3 DNA is TGTGCCAGCAGCCCTTACATCTCCTACGAG.

The CDR3 DNA, read in part, is TGTGCCAGCTCCCGCAGAGAGACAGATACC. Encoded protein: CASSRRETDT. From start to end, the CDR3 is CASSRRETDTYTF. The chain joins TRBV7-2 to TRBJ1-2, with D perhaps TRBD1 (5 bases). The read gets to within 3 residues of the CDR3 end, and the germline J gene fills in the rest. Germline values: CDR1 SGHTA, CDR2 FQGNSA. This CDR3 is built from 13 residues.

Points on this clone: The sequence runs out 3 residues before the end of the CDR3; the remainder is reconstructed from the germline J gene. This chain joins TRBV7-8 and TRBJ2-2; 8 nucleotides match TRBD2. The CDR3 sequence is 15 residues long. Germline CDR1 is SGHVS and CDR2 is FQNEAQ. Incomplete CDR3 DNA: TGTGCCAGCAGGCGGCGGGGGGAGGTTGGTGAAAAG. Translating it yields CASRRRGEVGEK. The CDR3 as a whole reads CASRRRGEVGEKLFF.

Of note for this clone: The read ends 3 residues shy of where the CDR3 ends; the end is completed using the germline J gene. The gene calls are TRBV6-1 and TRBJ2-7; TRBD2 matches 8 bases. After removal of 4 bases from V and 4 bases from J, the junction contained 12 bases not matched to a gene. CDR3 length: 16 amino acids. Germline V gene lookup returns CDR1 MNHNS and CDR2 SASEGT. CDR3 bases read: TGTGCCAGCAGTGGGGTTTCAGGGCCGGGGGGGTACGAG. It specifies CASSGVSGPGGYE. The entire CDR3 protein is CASSGVSGPGGYEQYF.

With respect to this clone: The read terminates 3 residues before the CDR3 end, so the remaining end is supplied by the germline J gene. The V gene is TRBV2, the J gene TRBJ1-2; 7 positions match TRBD1. The CDR3 sequence is 12 residues long. Germline V gene sequence: CDR1 SNHLY, CDR2 FYNNEI. CDR3 DNA (partial): TGTGCCAGCAGTCTCCAGGGGGGCGAC. Translation: CASSLQGGD. The entire CDR3 reads CASSLQGGDYTF.

As to this clone: The sequence runs out 3 residues before the end of the CDR3; the remainder is reconstructed from the germline J gene. This chain joins TRBV11-2 and TRBJ1-5; the match to TRBD1 covers 9 bases. Germline CDR1 reads SGHAT; CDR2 reads FQNNGV. The trim removed 5 bases at V and 2 bases at J, leaving 1 base unmatched. The CDR3 has 14 amino acids. CDR3 bases read: TGTGCCAGCAGCCGGACAGGGGGCAATCAGCCC. Its translation: CASSRTGGNQP. The complete CDR3 sequence is CASSRTGGNQPQHF.

Worth noting for this clone: Coverage ceases 3 residues before the CDR3 finishes, and the germline J gene fills in the end. The chain links TRBV3-1 (or the pseudogene TRBV3-2) to TRBJ2-7, with D possibly being TRBD2 (5 bases). The CDR3 has 14 residues. Per the germline V gene, CDR1 is LGHDT and CDR2 is YNNKEL (reference sequence). V gave up 9 bases and J gave up 0 bases, with 15 bases separating them. The CDR3 loop is CARNEADGSYEQYF. CDR3 DNA (partial): TGTGCCAGAAACGAAGCGGACGGCTCCTACGAG.

Worth noting for this clone: The read terminates 3 residues ahead of where the CDR3 ends, so the germline J gene completes it. This chain uses TRBV19 with TRBJ1-5; D perhaps matches TRBD1 (6 bases). The CDR3 is 14 amino acids. Germline values: CDR1 LNHDA, CDR2 SQIVND (reference sequence). The V end was cut by 2 bases, the J end by 3 bases, with 8 bases between. CDR3 region: CASSIQGNNQPQHF. CDR3 bases read: TGTGCCAGTAGTATACAGGGGAACAATCAGCCC.

As for this clone: The sequence runs out 3 residues before the end of the CDR3; the remainder is reconstructed from the germline J gene. V gene TRBV20-1 combines with J gene TRBJ1-6, with 9 bases that match TRBD1. V gave up 3 bases and J gave up 9 bases; unmatched junction bases: 6. Germline-derived CDR1 and CDR2 are DFQATT and SNEGSKA (reference sequence). The CDR3 extends over 14 amino acids. The chain's CDR3 is CSASGTGRGSPLHF. The sequenced CDR3 bases are TGCAGTGCTAGTGGGACAGGGCGAGGTTCACCC.

As for this clone: Coverage ceases 3 residues before the CDR3 finishes, and the germline J gene fills in the end. This chain connects TRBV5-1 to TRBJ2-3; TRBD2 matches at 9 bases. With V trimmed by 2 bases and J by 2 bases, 3 bases remained unmatched. Germline lookup yields CDR1 SGHRS and CDR2 YFSETQ. The CDR3 runs to 15 residues. Partial CDR3 DNA: TGCGCCAGCAGCTTCCCTAGCGGGAACACAGATACG. Translating it yields CASSFPSGNTDT. In full, the CDR3 reads CASSFPSGNTDTQYF. The full variable domain, completed using reference TRBV5-1 and TRBJ2-3, is KAGVTQTPRYLIKTRGQQVTLSCSPISGHRSVSWYQQTPGQGLQFLFEYFSETQRNKGNFPGRFSGRQFSNSRSEMNVSTLELGDSALYLCASSFPSGNTDTQYFGPGTRLTVL.

Of note for this clone: Sequencing ends 3 residues short of the CDR3 end; the germline J gene provides the rest. V gene TRBV5-1 combines with J gene TRBJ1-1, with D maybe TRBD1 (6 bases). Trimming removed 3 bases from V and 0 bases from J, with 18 bases in between. Germline CDR1 and CDR2: SGHRS and YFSETQ. CDR3 length: 17 residues. The covered CDR3 bases are TGCGCCAGCAGCTGGGGGCGGACGGCTACTTTGAACACTGAA. As protein: CASSWGRTATLNTE. The entire CDR3 reads CASSWGRTATLNTEAFF. Looking up the rest from reference TRBV5-1 and TRBJ1-1 gives the full variable domain: KAGVTQTPRYLIKTRGQQVTLSCSPISGHRSVSWYQQTPGQGLQFLFEYFSETQRNKGNFPGRFSGRQFSNSRSEMNVSTLELGDSALYLCASSWGRTATLNTEAFFGQGTRLTVV.

On this clone itself: From the germline J gene comes the end of the CDR3, since the read stops 3 residues before it. The rearrangement uses TRBV15 and TRBJ2-7, with 7 bases identical to TRBD2. The germline V gene has CDR1 LNHNV and CDR2 YYDKDF (reference sequence). Germline trimming cut 3 bases from V and 1 base from J; bases unmatched to any gene: 9. This CDR3 spans 16 amino acids. The sequenced part of the CDR3 DNA is TGTGCCACCAGCAGGACCGGGGGACTATTATCCTACGAG. Its protein is CATSRTGGLLSYE. The whole CDR3 region reads CATSRTGGLLSYEQYF.

Comment on this clone: The read falls 3 residues short of the CDR3 end, and the missing part is taken from the germline J gene. The chain recombines TRBV10-1 with TRBJ1-2; D is perhaps TRBD1 (6 bases). Germline V gene data show CDR1 as WNHNN and CDR2 as SYGVQD (reference sequence). The length of the CDR3 is 13 residues. The CDR3 bases that were read are TGCGCCAGCAGTTCCGACAGGACGGGCGGC. Translating gives CASSSDRTGG. The full CDR3 sequence reads CASSSDRTGGYTF.

A word on this clone: Sequencing ends 3 residues short of the CDR3 end; the germline J gene provides the rest. The J gene is TRBJ1-2, the V gene TRBV7-6, with 8 bases fitting TRBD1. Germline V gene data show CDR1 as SGHVS and CDR2 as FNYEAQ. This CDR3 has 14 amino acids. The CDR3 bases that were read are TGTGCCAGCAGCTTAGCCCCAGGGGGCTACGAC. Translation: CASSLAPGGYD. The complete CDR3 sequence is CASSLAPGGYDYTF. The complete variable domain, with remaining parts taken from reference TRBV7-6 and TRBJ1-2, reads GAGVSQSPRYKVTKRGQDVALRCDPISGHVSLYWYRQALGQGPEFLTYFNYEAQQDKSGLPNDRFSAERPEGSISTLTIQRTEQRDSAMYRCASSLAPGGYDYTFGSGTRLTVV.

Worth noting for this clone: The CDR3 end lies 3 residues beyond the end of the read and is filled in from the germline J gene. The genes are TRBV19 and TRBJ2-2; D remains unclear. This CDR3 is built from 13 residues. Germline loops: CDR1 LNHDA, CDR2 SQIVND (reference sequence). The CDR3 loop is CASSIWAVLPLFF. The CDR3 DNA, read in part, is TGTGCCAGTAGTATATGGGCAGTCTTACCG.

Worth noting for this clone: The read is 3 residues too short to cover the CDR3 end, so that end is filled in from the germline J gene. V is TRBV30 and J is TRBJ2-2, with D possibly being TRBD1 (6 bases). This CDR3 region has 11 residues. Germline assignment: CDR1 GTSNPN and CDR2 SVGIG (reference sequence). Incomplete CDR3 DNA: TGTGCCTGGAAGGGGGATGAAAAG. Protein sequence: CAWKGDEK. The whole CDR3 region reads CAWKGDEKLFF.

With regard to this clone: Read data end 3 residues before the CDR3 end; the end is taken from the germline J gene. J is TRBJ2-1 and V is TRBV20-1; TRBD2 aligns across 11 bases. Losses at the gene ends were 2 bases for V and 8 bases for J; bases not matched to a gene: 8. This CDR3 comprises 15 residues. CDR1 DFQATT and CDR2 SNEGSKA come from the germline V gene (reference sequence). This chain's CDR3 is CSARPGLAGRYEQFF. CDR3 bases read: TGCAGTGCTAGACCCGGACTAGCGGGTAGGTATGAG.

As for this clone: The read stops 3 residues short of the end of the CDR3; the missing end is completed from the germline J gene. V usage is TRBV11-2 and J usage is TRBJ1-6, with D unresolved. Trimming took off 4 bases at V and 9 bases at J, with 10 bases between the two ends. CDR3 length: 13 residues. Germline CDR1 and CDR2: SGHAT and FQNNGV. The covered CDR3 bases are TGTGCCAGCAGCTCCTCCTTTTCTTCACCC. Its translation is CASSSSFSSP. The full CDR3 protein reads CASSSSFSSPLHF.

CDR3 protein: CASSRETGVDEAFF. The covered CDR3 bases are TGTGCCAGCTCACGGGAAACAGGGGTAGATGAG. This rearrangement joins TRBV18 to TRBJ1-1; 7 bases map to TRBD1. The read ends 3 residues before the CDR3 terminus; that terminus is restored from the germline J gene. The CDR3 runs to 14 residues. The germline V gene has CDR1 KGHSH and CDR2 LQKENI.

With regard to this clone: The sequenced fragment ends 3 residues before the CDR3 boundary, so the rest is inferred from the germline J gene. The V and J genes are TRBV5-5 and TRBJ2-2; a possible D gene is TRBD1 (5 bases). Per germline, CDR1 SGHKS and CDR2 YYEKEE (reference sequence). Trimming removed 0 bases at V and 2 bases at J, with 8 bases between. The CDR3 runs to 15 residues. The CDR3 region is CASSLGTPNTGELFF. The sequenced part of the CDR3 DNA is TGTGCCAGCAGCTTGGGGACACCAAACACCGGGGAG.

Worth noting for this clone: From the germline J gene comes the end of the CDR3, since the read stops 3 residues before it. This chain connects TRBV7-2 to TRBJ1-2; D is ambiguous. Germline CDR1 reads SGHTA; CDR2 reads FQGNSA. CDR3 length: 14 residues. Partial CDR3 DNA: TGTGCCAGCAGCTTAGGACACCCCACAGATACC. It encodes CASSLGHPTDT. The CDR3 reads in full as CASSLGHPTDTYTF.

Concerning this clone itself: The read terminates 3 residues before the CDR3 end, so the remaining end is supplied by the germline J gene. The chain carries TRBV14 and TRBJ2-5, with D possibly TRBD2 on 6 matching bases. The CDR3 length is 14 residues. V lost 4 bases, J lost 2 bases, and 11 bases lay in between. Germline-derived CDR1 and CDR2 are SGHDN and FVKESK. CDR3 bases read: TGTGCCAGCAGCCGGTGGGACTCTCAAGAGACC. It specifies CASSRWDSQET. The full CDR3 is CASSRWDSQETQYF.